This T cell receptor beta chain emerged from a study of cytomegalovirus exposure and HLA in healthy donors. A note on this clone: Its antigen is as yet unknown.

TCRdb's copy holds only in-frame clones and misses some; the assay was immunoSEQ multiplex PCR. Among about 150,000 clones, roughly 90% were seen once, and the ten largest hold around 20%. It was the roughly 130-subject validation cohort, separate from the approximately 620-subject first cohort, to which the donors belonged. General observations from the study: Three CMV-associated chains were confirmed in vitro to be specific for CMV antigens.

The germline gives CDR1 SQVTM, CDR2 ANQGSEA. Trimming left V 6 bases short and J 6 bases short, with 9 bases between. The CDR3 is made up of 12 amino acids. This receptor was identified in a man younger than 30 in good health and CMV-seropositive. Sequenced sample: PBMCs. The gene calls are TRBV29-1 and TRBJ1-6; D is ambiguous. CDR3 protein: CSVAFLNSPLHF. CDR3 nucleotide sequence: TGCAGCGTAGCTTTCCTTAATTCACCCCTCCACTTT. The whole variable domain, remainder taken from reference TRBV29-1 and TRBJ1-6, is SAVISQKPSRDICQRGTSLTIQCQVDSQVTMMFWYRQQPGQSLTLIATANQGSEATYESGFVIDKFPISRPNLTFSTLTVSNMSPEDSSIYLCSVAFLNSPLHFGNGTRLTVT.